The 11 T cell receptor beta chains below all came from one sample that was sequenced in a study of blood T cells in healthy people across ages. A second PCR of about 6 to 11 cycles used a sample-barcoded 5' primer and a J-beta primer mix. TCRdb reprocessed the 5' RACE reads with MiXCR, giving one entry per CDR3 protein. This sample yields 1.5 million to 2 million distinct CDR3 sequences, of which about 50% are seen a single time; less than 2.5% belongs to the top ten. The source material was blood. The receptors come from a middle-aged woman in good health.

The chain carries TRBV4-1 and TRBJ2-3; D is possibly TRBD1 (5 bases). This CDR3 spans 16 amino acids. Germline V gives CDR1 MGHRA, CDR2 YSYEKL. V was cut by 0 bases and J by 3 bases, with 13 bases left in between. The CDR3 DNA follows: TGCGCCAGCAGCCAAGATGCCGAGACAGCAACAGATACGCAGTATTTT. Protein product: CASSQDAETATDTQYF.

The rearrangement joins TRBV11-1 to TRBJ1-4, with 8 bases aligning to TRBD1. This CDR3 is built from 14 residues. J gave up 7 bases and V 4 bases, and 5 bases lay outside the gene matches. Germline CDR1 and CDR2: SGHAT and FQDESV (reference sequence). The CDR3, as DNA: TGTGCCAGCAGCTCCAGGGGGCTCGGTGAAAAACTGTTTTTT. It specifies CASSSRGLGEKLFF.

CDR3 bases: TGTGCCAGCAGCGGACAGGTGGCTGGGGCCAACGTCCTGACTTTC. It translates to CASSGQVAGANVLTF. The chain employs TRBV7-2 and TRBJ2-6; 7 nucleotides align to TRBD1. Germline CDR1 and CDR2: SGHTA and FQGNSA. Trimming cost V 5 bases and J 2 bases; bases outside gene matches: 3. There are 15 residues in the CDR3.

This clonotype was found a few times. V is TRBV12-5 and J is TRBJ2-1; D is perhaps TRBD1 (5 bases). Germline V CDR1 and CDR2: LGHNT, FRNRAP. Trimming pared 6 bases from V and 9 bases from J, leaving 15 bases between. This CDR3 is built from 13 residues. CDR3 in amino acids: CASGPGIVGEQFF. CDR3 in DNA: TGTGCTAGTGGCCCAGGGATTGTTGGTGAGCAGTTCTTC. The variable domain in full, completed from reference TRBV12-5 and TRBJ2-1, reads DARVTQTPRHKVTEMGQEVTMRCQPILGHNTVFWYRQTMMQGLELLAYFRNRAPLDDSGMPKDRFSAEMPDATLATLKIQPSEPRDSAVYFCASGPGIVGEQFFGPGTRLTVL.

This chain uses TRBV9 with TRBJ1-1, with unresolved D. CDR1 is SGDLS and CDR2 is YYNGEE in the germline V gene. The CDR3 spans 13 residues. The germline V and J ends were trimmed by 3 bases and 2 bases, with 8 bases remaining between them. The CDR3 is CASSDDINTEAFF. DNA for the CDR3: TGTGCCAGCAGCGACGACATCAACACTGAAGCTTTCTTT.

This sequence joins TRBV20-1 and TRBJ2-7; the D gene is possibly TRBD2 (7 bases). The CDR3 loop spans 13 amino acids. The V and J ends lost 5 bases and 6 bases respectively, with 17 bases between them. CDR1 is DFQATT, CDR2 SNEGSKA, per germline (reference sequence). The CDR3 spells CSAPGGRSFEQYF. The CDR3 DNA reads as TGCAGTGCTCCCGGGGGGCGCTCGTTCGAGCAGTACTTC.

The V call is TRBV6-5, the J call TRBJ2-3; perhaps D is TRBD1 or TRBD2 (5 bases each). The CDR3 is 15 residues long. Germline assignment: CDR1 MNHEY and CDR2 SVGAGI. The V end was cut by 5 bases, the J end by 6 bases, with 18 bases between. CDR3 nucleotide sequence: TGTGCCAGCAGTCAAGGGCGAGGGGCCGGGGATACGCAGTATTTT. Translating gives CASSQGRGAGDTQYF.

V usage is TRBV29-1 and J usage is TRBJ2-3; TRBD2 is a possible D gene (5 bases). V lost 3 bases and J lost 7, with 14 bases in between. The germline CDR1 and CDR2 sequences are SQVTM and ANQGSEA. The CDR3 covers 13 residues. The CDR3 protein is CSVDGAGLNTQYF. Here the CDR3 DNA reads TGCAGCGTTGATGGCGCGGGCCTGAATACGCAGTATTTT.

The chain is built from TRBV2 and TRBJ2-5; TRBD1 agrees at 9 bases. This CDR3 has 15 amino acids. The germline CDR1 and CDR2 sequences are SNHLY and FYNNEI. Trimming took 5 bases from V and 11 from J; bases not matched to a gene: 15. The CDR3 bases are TGTGCCAGCAGTAAAACAGGGGGCAACTACAATGAGCAGTACTTC. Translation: CASSKTGGNYNEQYF.

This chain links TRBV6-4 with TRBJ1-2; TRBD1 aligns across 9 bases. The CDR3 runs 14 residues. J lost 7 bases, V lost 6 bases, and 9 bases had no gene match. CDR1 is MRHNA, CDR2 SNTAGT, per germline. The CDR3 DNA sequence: TGTGCCAGCAGGGCTCGGACAGGGGTCGGTGGCTACACCTTC. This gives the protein CASRARTGVGGYTF.

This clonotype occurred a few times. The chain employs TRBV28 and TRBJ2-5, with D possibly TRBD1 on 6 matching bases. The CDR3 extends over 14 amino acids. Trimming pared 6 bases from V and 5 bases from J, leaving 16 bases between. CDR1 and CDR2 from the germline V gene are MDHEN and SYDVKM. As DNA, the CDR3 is TGTGCCAGCAGAACCGGGACATATGGGGAGACCCAGTACTTC. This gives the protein CASRTGTYGETQYF.